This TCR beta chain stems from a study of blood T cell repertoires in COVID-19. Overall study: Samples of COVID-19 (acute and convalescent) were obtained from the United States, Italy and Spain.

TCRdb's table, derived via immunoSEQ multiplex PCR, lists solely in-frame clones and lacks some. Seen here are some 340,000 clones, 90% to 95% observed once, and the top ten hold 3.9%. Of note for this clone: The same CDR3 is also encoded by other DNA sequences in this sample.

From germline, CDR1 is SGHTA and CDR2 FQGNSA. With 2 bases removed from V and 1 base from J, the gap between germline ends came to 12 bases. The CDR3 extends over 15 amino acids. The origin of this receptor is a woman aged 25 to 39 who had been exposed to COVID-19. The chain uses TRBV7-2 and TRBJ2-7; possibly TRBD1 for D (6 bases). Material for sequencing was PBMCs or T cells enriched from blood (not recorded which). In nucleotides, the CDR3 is TGTGCCAGCAGCTTAAGCAGGGGTAGTTCCTACGAGCAGTACTTC. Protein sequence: CASSLSRGSSYEQYF.